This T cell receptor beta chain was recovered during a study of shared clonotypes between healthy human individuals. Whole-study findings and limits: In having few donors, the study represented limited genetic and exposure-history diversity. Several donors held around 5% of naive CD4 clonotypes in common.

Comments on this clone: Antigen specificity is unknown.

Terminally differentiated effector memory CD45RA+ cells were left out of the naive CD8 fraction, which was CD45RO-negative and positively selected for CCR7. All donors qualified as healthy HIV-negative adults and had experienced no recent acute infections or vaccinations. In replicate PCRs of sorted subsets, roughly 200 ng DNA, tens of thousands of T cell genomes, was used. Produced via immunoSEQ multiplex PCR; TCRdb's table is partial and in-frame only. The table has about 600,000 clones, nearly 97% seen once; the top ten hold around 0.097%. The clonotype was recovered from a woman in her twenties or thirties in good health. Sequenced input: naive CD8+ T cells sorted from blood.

The CDR3 sequence is CASSRDTAFQHF. DNA of the CDR3: TGTGCCAGCAGCCGGGACACCGCCTTCCAGCATTTT. The chain carries TRBV6-6 and TRBJ1-5; a possible D gene is TRBD1 (6 bases). The CDR3 consists of 12 residues. Trimming took 6 bases from V and 12 from J, leaving 15 bases between them. Germline assignment: CDR1 MNHNY and CDR2 SVGAGI (reference sequence).